This T cell receptor beta chain stems from a study of CD8 T cell repertoires and HIV-1 epitope variants. Whole-study context: Enriched T cells were co-cultured with equal numbers of autologous T cell-negative antigen-presenting cells. Regarding the study as a whole: Of 9 or 10 antigen-specific beta clonotypes, six appeared to cross-react with escape variants.

Using immunoSEQ multiplex PCR, the repertoire was profiled, and TCRdb retains in-frame clones only, with some absent. Seen here are several thousand clones, about 71% observed once, and the top ten hold roughly 42%. Worth noting for this clone: What it recognizes is unknown.

Deletions cut 3 bases from V and 2 bases from J, with 6 bases between. The CDR3 covers 13 residues. CDR1 is SGHRS, CDR2 YFSETQ, per germline. Sequencing was carried out using cultured CD8+ T cells derived from PBMCs. The chain uses TRBV5-1 and TRBJ1-5, with D hard to call. This clonotype originated in a male donor with HIV. CDR3 bases: TGCGCCAGCAGCTACGAGGGCAATCAGCCCCAGCATTTT. It specifies CASSYEGNQPQHF.